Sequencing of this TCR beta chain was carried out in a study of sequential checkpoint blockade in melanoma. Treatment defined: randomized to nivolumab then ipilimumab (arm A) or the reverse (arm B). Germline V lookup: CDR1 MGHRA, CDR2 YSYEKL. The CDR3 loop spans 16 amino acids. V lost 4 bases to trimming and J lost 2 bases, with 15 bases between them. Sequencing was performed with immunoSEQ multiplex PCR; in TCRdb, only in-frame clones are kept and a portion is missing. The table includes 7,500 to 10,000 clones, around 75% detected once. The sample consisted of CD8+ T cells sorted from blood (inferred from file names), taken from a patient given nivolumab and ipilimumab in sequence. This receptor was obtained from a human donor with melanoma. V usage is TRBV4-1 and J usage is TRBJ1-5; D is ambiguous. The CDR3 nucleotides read TGCGCCAGCAGCCCCCAGGCCACGGCCGGCAATCAGCCCCAGCATTTT. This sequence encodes CASSPQATAGNQPQHF.